This TCR beta chain was captured in a study of shared clonotypes between healthy human individuals. Splitting of each subset's genomic DNA was done evenly across several immunoSEQ plates. In replicate PCRs of unsorted PBMC, about 300 ng DNA, 30,000 or so T cell genomes, was used. Sequencing was performed with immunoSEQ multiplex PCR; in TCRdb, only in-frame clones are kept and a portion is missing. The table shows roughly 500,000 clones, with 81% occurring only once. There are 14 residues in the CDR3. Germline V gene data show CDR1 as SQVTM and CDR2 as ANQGSEA. The healthy adult donors were HIV-negative and reported no recent acute infections or vaccinations. For genomic DNA, unsorted samples relied on around 93 million PBMCs. Remarks on this clone: A far bigger clonotype differs at one base, so this is likely a read error. Within the sample, other DNA sequences also encode this same CDR3.

The specimen sequenced was PBMCs. The genes are TRBV29-1 and TRBJ2-5, with TRBD1 identical over 11 bases. This TCR was sampled from a woman in her thirties or forties in good health. Some clones in this sample may be carry-over from other donors' samples. Here the CDR3 DNA reads TGCAGCGTAAGACGGACAGGGGGCTTCGAGACCCAATACTTC. Translated: CSVRRTGGFETQYF.